This TCR beta chain was captured in a study of blood T cell repertoires in COVID-19 (dated by TCRdb to 2019 to 2021). Regarding the study in general: The collaborator samples originated in the United States, Italy and Spain and spanned the acute and convalescent phases of COVID-19. The prospective study material was composed of cDNA or gDNA derived from T cells, B-cell-depleted T cells, or PBMCs. Subjects who had been exposed to COVID-19, were actively infected with it, or had recovered from it provided the deeply sampled blood TCRbeta repertoires that made up the dataset. The repertoires were released in a freely available public database meant as a resource for research on the immune response to SARS-CoV-2. Samples were obtained from the ongoing ImmuneRACE study (first 160 participants) and from over 1,000 subjects provided by 6 global collaborators. Sample metadata almost always included a de-identified subject ID, COVID-19 status, age in years and sex. Where HLA class I and class II types were available, the types were taken from metadata supplied by the sample provider, not from assay-based typing. Findings and caveats that apply to the study as a whole: Clinical and demographic metadata were provided uncurated, with the amount varying by source and participant.

In the prospective study, participants were 18 to 89 years old, resided in 20 to 30 geographic areas of the United States, and were enrolled through a virtual design. Cohort assignment in the prospective study relied on participant-reported clinical history from a screening survey and a study questionnaire. Mobile phlebotomists in the prospective study collected whole blood, serum and a nasopharyngeal or oropharyngeal swab from every participant. Participants in the prospective study had the option to provide additional blood draws and questionnaires over an approximately two-month period. Blood samples from the prospective study were shipped frozen or at room temperature prior to DNA extraction. TCRbeta CDR3 regions were amplified from genomic DNA using the immunoSEQ Assay, a bias-controlled multiplex PCR. The authors' analysis ran thus. Nucleated cell counts per sample were estimated from amplification of reference gene primers within the assay. To quantify the absolute abundance of each unique TCRbeta CDR3 rearrangement, sequence reads were collapsed and filtered. For each sample, productive Simpson clonality was calculated as the square root of Simpson's diversity index over productive rearrangements. As stored in TCRdb, this immuneACCESS dataset retains in-frame rearrangements with V and J assigned. A fraction of the clones does not appear; measured against another copy, unresolved V genes explain less than half of the discrepancy, and the remainder lacks a known reason. The V and J calls and the clone size are those of that table, but D and trimming were determined from the DNA. The sample yields about 190,000 clones; 65% to 80% were counted once. Roughly 17% of the sample rests with the top ten.

Taken from the germline V gene, the CDR1 and CDR2 loops are SGHRS and YFSETQ. After removal of 0 bases from V and 5 bases from J, the junction retains 6 bases not matched to a gene. From cysteine to valine, the CDR3 is 15 amino acids long. Just the 45-base CDR3 DNA is kept, in frame starting at base 1. This clone was recorded once. The target of this receptor is not known. Within one base of it there is no much larger clone, and no base qualities were kept. The chain employs TRBV5-1 and TRBJ2-7, with TRBD1 matching 9 junction bases. This sequence was found in a woman between 45 and 65 years old with acute COVID-19. The sequenced sample was PBMCs or T cells enriched from blood (not recorded which). The nucleotides are TGCGCCAGCAGCTTGGGGGGGACAGGGTCCCACGAGCAGTACGTC. This is translated as CASSLGGTGSHEQYV.